This TCR beta chain stems from a study of T cell changes during pregnancy in multiple sclerosis. The method was immunoSEQ multiplex PCR; TCRdb's version includes in-frame clones alone and lacks a portion of them. The sample lists tens of thousands of clones; around 93% were seen once. With V trimmed by 3 bases and J by 5 bases, 4 bases remained unmatched. Germline V gives CDR1 KGHSH, CDR2 LQKENI. The CDR3 covers 14 residues. The sequences come from PBMCs, collected in the first trimester of pregnancy. The TCR sequence derives from a female donor in good health, serving as a control in a pregnancy study. Some clones in this sample may be carry-over from other donors' samples. The chain carries TRBV18 and TRBJ2-7, with 10 bases fitting TRBD1. CDR3 in DNA: TGTGCCAGCTCACCCGGGACAGGGGAGAACGAGCAGTACTTC. Amino acids: CASSPGTGENEQYF.